Listed here are 11 T cell receptor beta chains from one sample, sequenced in a study of cytomegalovirus exposure and HLA in healthy donors. Vbeta (60) and Jbeta (13) primers were used in the PCR. Sequenced by immunoSEQ multiplex PCR; TCRdb stores in-frame clones only, minus some. The sample lists around 130,000 clones, roughly 80% occurring once. The sequenced sample was PBMCs. The receptor set was obtained from a man aged 50 to 59 in good health and CMV-seronegative.

This clone was recorded once. The rearrangement links TRBV19 to TRBJ2-5, with 9 bases matching TRBD1. The CDR3 covers 13 residues. V lost 6 bases, J lost 5 bases, and 4 bases stayed unmatched. Per germline, CDR1 LNHDA and CDR2 SQIVND (reference sequence). This chain's CDR3 is CASSLQGAETQYF. The CDR3 DNA follows: TGTGCCAGTAGCCTACAGGGGGCCGAGACCCAGTACTTC.

V is TRBV27 and J is TRBJ2-2, with TRBD2 identical over 15 bases. V gave up 6 bases and J gave up 0 bases; unmatched junction bases: 8. Germline V CDR1 and CDR2: MNHEY, SMNVEV (reference sequence). The length of the CDR3 is 19 residues. As DNA, the CDR3 is TGTGCCAGCAGATCGCAGGGACTAGCGGGAGGACCGAACACCGGGGAGCTGTTTTTT. Its protein is CASRSQGLAGGPNTGELFF.

J is TRBJ2-7 and V is TRBV2; D is ambiguous. The germline V and J ends were trimmed by 9 bases and 2 bases, with 14 bases remaining between them. The CDR3 consists of 13 residues. Germline lookup yields CDR1 SNHLY and CDR2 FYNNEI. The CDR3 region is CARSQYRAYEQYF. The CDR3 nucleotides are TGTGCCAGGTCCCAGTACAGAGCCTACGAGCAGTACTTC.

The J gene is TRBJ2-7, the V gene TRBV27; 9 nucleotides agree with TRBD1. V lost 4 bases and J lost 3; bases outside the gene matches: 7. Germline V lookup: CDR1 MNHEY, CDR2 SMNVEV (reference sequence). There are 15 residues in the CDR3. CDR3 nucleotides: TGTGCCAGCAGTTGGGGACAGGGAGGCAGCTACGAGCAGTACTTC. Residues: CASSWGQGGSYEQYF.

In this sample, this clone turned up once. This rearrangement joins TRBV19 to TRBJ2-2; D is perhaps TRBD1 (5 bases). The CDR3 is made up of 17 amino acids. Germline V gene data show CDR1 as LNHDA and CDR2 as SQIVND (reference sequence). The V end was cut by 2 bases, the J end by 5 bases, with 18 bases between. This chain's CDR3 is CASSIRRQSSGTGELFF. The CDR3 bases are TGTGCCAGTAGTATAAGGCGACAGTCATCTGGGACCGGGGAGCTGTTTTTT.

This clone has only a few counts. The J gene is TRBJ2-5, the V gene TRBV5-4; D uncertain. V shed 0 bases and J shed 2 bases, with 8 bases lying between them. The CDR3 covers 14 residues. Germline V lookup: CDR1 SGHNT, CDR2 YYREEE (reference sequence). CDR3 DNA: TGTGCCAGCAGCTTGGGGTCAGTGCAAGAGACCCAGTACTTC. Translation: CASSLGSVQETQYF.

The chain links TRBV15 to TRBJ1-1, with 9 bases fitting TRBD1. Germline loops: CDR1 LNHNV, CDR2 YYDKDF (reference sequence). The CDR3 sequence is 14 residues long. The J segment lost 4 bases and the V segment lost 5 bases, leaving 5 bases of the junction unmatched. CDR3 in amino acids: CATSGQGRTTEAFF. The CDR3 bases are TGTGCCACCAGCGGACAGGGGAGGACCACTGAAGCTTTCTTT. Supplemented by reference TRBV15 and TRBJ1-1, the full variable domain reads DAMVIQNPRYQVTQFGKPVTLSCSQTLNHNVMYWYQQKSSQAPKLLFHYYDKDFNNEADTPDNFQSRRPNTSFCFLDIRSPGLGDTAMYLCATSGQGRTTEAFFGQGTRLTVV.

The chain has TRBV11-1 and TRBJ2-7, with TRBD1 matching 8 bases. V trimming: 8 bases; J trimming: 0 bases; junction bases outside the gene matches: 9. There are 15 residues in the CDR3. CDR1 is SGHAT and CDR2 is FQDESV in the germline V gene (reference sequence). The CDR3: CASARQGHSSYEQYF. The CDR3, as DNA: TGTGCCAGCGCCCGACAGGGGCATAGCTCCTACGAGCAGTACTTC.

V is TRBV5-4 and J is TRBJ2-5, with 9 nucleotides matching TRBD2. This CDR3 spans 15 amino acids. Germline V gene sequence: CDR1 SGHNT, CDR2 YYREEE (reference sequence). The V gene end was trimmed by 2 bases and the J gene end by 4 bases; junction bases not matched to a gene: 6. This CDR3 reads CASSLGTSTSETQYF. The CDR3 nucleotides are TGTGCCAGCAGCTTAGGGACTAGCACCTCAGAGACCCAGTACTTC.

J is TRBJ2-5 and V is TRBV4-1, with D possibly being TRBD1 (5 bases). Trimming left V 4 bases short and J 5 bases short, with 17 bases between. CDR3 length: 15 residues. In germline, CDR1 is MGHRA, CDR2 YSYEKL. The CDR3: CASSPVLFGAETQYF. The CDR3, as DNA: TGCGCCAGCAGCCCCGTCCTCTTTGGGGCGGAGACCCAGTACTTC.

This clone occurred a few times. CDR3 bases: TGCGCCAGCAGCCTTGGTGGTAGTAATTCACCCCTCCACTTT. Its protein product is CASSLGGSNSPLHF. This chain links TRBV5-1 with TRBJ1-6; D is uncertain. The CDR3 consists of 14 residues. V lost 4 bases and J 6 bases, leaving 11 bases between the germline ends. CDR1 SGHRS and CDR2 YFSETQ come from the germline V gene. Combining the CDR3 with reference TRBV5-1 and TRBJ1-6 gives the whole variable domain KAGVTQTPRYLIKTRGQQVTLSCSPISGHRSVSWYQQTPGQGLQFLFEYFSETQRNKGNFPGRFSGRQFSNSRSEMNVSTLELGDSALYLCASSLGGSNSPLHFGNGTRLTVT.